Sequencing of this TCR beta chain was carried out in a study of cytomegalovirus exposure and HLA in healthy donors. The germline V and J ends were trimmed by 6 bases and 3 bases, with 15 bases remaining between them. Germline assignment: CDR1 LNHDA and CDR2 SQIVND (reference sequence). CDR3 length: 14 amino acids. Study results and caveats: Sequencing artifact likely explains a cluster of highly shared sequence variants.

The PCR had 60 Vbeta and 13 Jbeta primers. Generated by immunoSEQ multiplex PCR, the TCRdb table keeps only in-frame clones and is missing some. The table records about 190,000 clones, 70% to 90% of them present only once. Worth noting for this clone: Its antigen is unknown.

The sequence was collected from a woman between 18 and 29 years old in good health and CMV-seronegative. The source material was PBMCs. This sequence joins TRBV19 and TRBJ2-7; a possible D gene is TRBD2 (7 bases). CDR3 DNA sequence: TGTGCCAGTAGCGAGGGAGGGGGGGTCTACGAGCAGTACTTC. Its translation: CASSEGGGVYEQYF.